Detailed here is one TCR beta chain. Under the authors' procedure: Reference gene primer amplification yielded estimated nucleated cell counts. TCRdb's table, derived via immunoSEQ multiplex PCR, lists solely in-frame clones and lacks some. Clone size and V and J calls were adopted from that table, with D and trimming inferred from the DNA. The sample lists 120,000 to 150,000 clones; 84% were seen once. This CDR3 is 15 amino acids long. V was clipped by 6 bases and J by 5 bases; unmatched bases: 6. Germline V gene lookup returns CDR1 MDHEN and CDR2 SYDVKM. The sample comes from a study of blood T cell repertoires in COVID-19. Across the whole study: Acute and convalescent COVID-19 specimens originated in the United States, Italy and Spain. The cDNA or gDNA used as material had been derived from T cells, B-cell-depleted T cells, or PBMCs.

The TCR was taken from a human donor in a cohort sampled during active COVID-19. Sequencing was carried out using peripheral blood. The chain carries TRBV28 and TRBJ1-5; 11 nucleotides agree with TRBD1. The CDR3 region is CASRDRGLSDQPQHF. CDR3 nucleotide sequence: TGTGCCAGCAGGGACAGGGGGCTATCGGATCAGCCCCAGCATTTT.